These T cell receptor beta chains were read from a single sample in a study of cytomegalovirus exposure and HLA in healthy donors. Measured with immunoSEQ multiplex PCR; TCRdb has only the in-frame clones, and not every one. The sample yields more than 200,000 clones, 60% to 85% seen once. The sequencing sample was made of PBMCs. Source of these receptors: a man between 35 and 55 years old in good health and CMV-seronegative. Each CDR3 is given with its conserved first and last residue. D genes are given only for firm matches. The size of a clone is reported for some rows only, either as once, few or many, or as a class for expanded clones.

v_gene	j_gene	abundance	d_gene	CDR3aa	CDR3nt
TRBV27	TRBJ1-1	NA	TRBD1	CASSWDSMNTEAFF	TGTGCCAGCAGTTGGGACAGTATGAACACTGAAGCTTTCTTT
TRBV9	TRBJ2-1	NA	NA	CASSVELAPTNEQFF	TGTGCCAGCAGCGTAGAACTAGCCCCGACCAATGAGCAGTTCTTC
TRBV5-6	TRBJ2-1	NA	TRBD1	CASSSLQGFQFF	TGTGCCAGCAGCTCCCTACAGGGGTTCCAGTTCTTC
TRBV19	TRBJ2-1	NA	TRBD2	CASGNSGGRNEQFF	TGTGCCAGTGGAAATAGCGGGGGCCGCAATGAGCAGTTCTTC
TRBV5-8	TRBJ2-7	once	TRBD2	CASSRRGTSSYEQYF	TGTGCCAGCAGCAGGCGGGGGACTTCATCCTACGAGCAGTACTTC
TRBV5-4	TRBJ2-5	NA	TRBD2	CASTGLAGGLGWNF	TGTGCCAGCACCGGACTAGCGGGCGGTCTAGGTTGGAACTTC
TRBV13	TRBJ2-7	few	TRBD2	CASSLAAGGESSYEQYF	TGTGCCAGCAGCTTAGCAGCGGGGGGGGAGAGCTCCTACGAGCAGTACTTC
TRBV19	TRBJ2-7	NA	NA	CASSIRLAREQYF	TGTGCCAGTAGTATTAGACTTGCGCGCGAGCAGTACTTC
TRBV15	TRBJ1-5	NA	TRBD1	CATTGDRVNQPQHF	TGTGCCACCACCGGGGACAGAGTCAATCAGCCCCAGCATTTT
TRBV2	TRBJ1-5	NA	TRBD1	CASSGGTGRQPQHF	TGTGCCAGCAGTGGTGGGACAGGGCGTCAGCCCCAGCATTTT
TRBV5-1	TRBJ2-2	NA	NA	CASSPNESGTGELFF	TGCGCCAGCAGCCCCAATGAGAGTGGTACCGGGGAGCTGTTTTTT
TRBV7-3	TRBJ1-1	few	TRBD1	CASSPGQGNTEAFF	TGTGCCAGCAGCCCGGGACAGGGGAACACTGAAGCTTTCTTT
TRBV19	TRBJ1-6	NA	NA	CASSTPTGNSYNSPLHF	TGTGCCAGTAGTACCCCAACAGGAAACTCCTATAATTCACCCCTCCACTTT
TRBV4-2	TRBJ2-1	NA	NA	CASSQGLGESYNEQFF	TGTGCCAGCAGCCAAGGCCTAGGAGAGTCCTACAATGAGCAGTTCTTC
TRBV10-3	TRBJ2-7	few	NA	CAISDRDSTYEQYF	TGTGCCATCAGTGATCGGGACTCAACCTACGAGCAGTACTTC
TRBV4-2	TRBJ1-1	NA	NA	CASSQIRGDTEAFF	TGTGCCAGCAGCCAAATTCGGGGGGACACTGAAGCTTTCTTT
TRBV12-5	TRBJ2-7	NA	NA	CASGLGHVNEQYF	TGTGCTAGTGGCTTGGGACATGTAAACGAGCAGTACTTC
TRBV29-1	TRBJ2-1	NA	NA	CSVVGSSYNEQFF	TGCAGCGTTGTAGGGAGCTCCTACAATGAGCAGTTCTTC
TRBV7-9	TRBJ1-2	NA	TRBD1	CSSSLAGTGWGYTF	TGTTCCAGCAGCTTAGCGGGGACAGGGTGGGGCTACACCTTC
TRBV2	TRBJ2-2	NA	NA	CASMRQNTGELFF	TGTGCCAGCATGCGACAGAACACCGGGGAGCTGTTTTTT
TRBV7-2	TRBJ1-6	NA	NA	CASSLGGVIIKPLHF	TGTGCCAGCAGCTTAGGGGGGGTCATAATTAAACCCCTCCACTTT
TRBV27	TRBJ1-1	NA	TRBD1	CASSRKGASNTEAFF	TGTGCCAGCAGCCGAAAGGGGGCTTCGAACACTGAAGCTTTCTTT
TRBV6-5	TRBJ2-3	once	NA	CASSSVWRDTQYF	TGTGCCAGCAGTTCTGTTTGGAGGGATACGCAGTATTTT
TRBV19	TRBJ1-2	NA	NA	CASSIPVSAYGYTF	TGTGCCAGTAGTATCCCGGTTTCTGCGTATGGCTACACCTTC
TRBV25-1	TRBJ2-5	NA	TRBD2	CASSEGVSGSQETQYF	TGTGCCAGCAGTGAAGGGGTTAGCGGGTCCCAAGAGACCCAGTACTTC
TRBV29-1	TRBJ1-4	few	NA	CSVVRGGSGNEKLFF	TGCAGCGTCGTTCGAGGGGGTTCTGGTAATGAAAAACTGTTTTTT
TRBV7-9	TRBJ1-1	NA	NA	CASSSTRGDVPEAFF	TGTGCCAGCAGCTCTACCAGGGGAGACGTCCCTGAAGCTTTCTTT
TRBV6-5	TRBJ1-2	NA	TRBD1	CASKAGGNYGYTF	TGTGCCAGCAAGGCAGGGGGCAACTATGGCTACACCTTC
TRBV6-1	TRBJ1-4	NA	TRBD1	CASRQGVATNEKLFF	TGTGCCAGCAGACAGGGGGTTGCAACTAATGAAAAACTGTTTTTT
TRBV27	TRBJ2-7	once	TRBD1	CASSRAGTGAEQYF	TGTGCCAGCAGTCGGGCTGGGACAGGGGCCGAGCAGTACTTC
TRBV5-8	TRBJ1-1	NA	NA	CASSLSWGVNTEAFF	TGTGCCAGCAGCTTGTCATGGGGCGTGAATACTGAAGCTTTCTTT
TRBV6-5	TRBJ2-5	NA	TRBD2	CASSYSVAGGRETQYF	TGTGCCAGCAGTTACTCAGTAGCGGGGGGCCGGGAGACCCAGTACTTC
TRBV7-3	TRBJ2-5	NA	TRBD2	CASSLAAGVGETQYF	TGTGCCAGCAGCTTAGCAGCGGGGGTCGGAGAGACCCAGTACTTC
TRBV6-1	TRBJ2-1	NA	TRBD1	CASSTGGQGASEQFF	TGTGCCAGCAGCACAGGGGGACAGGGGGCGAGTGAGCAGTTCTTC
TRBV30	TRBJ2-1	NA	NA	CAWRGDNSYNEQFF	TGTGCCTGGAGAGGGGACAACTCCTACAATGAGCAGTTCTTC
TRBV28	TRBJ1-1	NA	TRBD1	CASTYVQQGATEAFF	TGTGCCAGCACCTACGTCCAGCAGGGGGCGACTGAAGCTTTCTTT